Listed below are T cell receptor beta chains from one sample, sequenced in a study of T cell responses to AZD1222 COVID-19 vaccine. Measured with immunoSEQ multiplex PCR; TCRdb has only the in-frame clones, and not every one. The table has approximately 130,000 clones, roughly 89% seen once. This specimen consisted of peripheral blood, obtained 28 days after the second AZD1222 dose. The receptors stem from an adult who received the AZD1222 COVID-19 vaccine. Both conserved end residues are part of each CDR3. Rows may omit the clone size; those that give it use once, few, many or a size class.

clone_size j_call v_call cdr3_aa
- TRBJ1-2 TRBV7-2 CASSLARFNYGYTF
- TRBJ2-7 TRBV18 CASRPGTDYEQYF
- TRBJ1-1 TRBV28 CASSLAQGVAFF
- TRBJ2-3 TRBV10-3 CAISVRQDTDTQYF
- TRBJ1-5 TRBV10-3 CAISESMTNQPQHF
- TRBJ2-5 TRBV6-2/TRBV6-3 CASSYDPGQETQYF
- TRBJ1-1 TRBV10-3 CAIRPNFDRAGAEAFF
once TRBJ1-1 TRBV5-5 CASSLVGSAEAFF
- TRBJ1-1 TRBV11-2 CASSRRGGADGHEAFF
- TRBJ1-5 TRBV7-2 CASSWTQGQPQHF
- TRBJ1-2 TRBV11-3 CASSLTANYGYTF
- TRBJ1-1 TRBV19 CASSMAGRDTEAFF
few TRBJ1-1 TRBV5-1 CASSPRTAGTEAFF
- TRBJ1-6 TRBV30 CAWSSSGPPLHF
- TRBJ1-5 TRBV7-9 CASSPDRGNQPQHF
- TRBJ1-1 TRBV6-5 CASSSGTTNTEAFF
- TRBJ1-2 TRBV28 CASNLPSNYGYTF
- TRBJ2-3 TRBV24-1 CATSAGDSNTDTQYF